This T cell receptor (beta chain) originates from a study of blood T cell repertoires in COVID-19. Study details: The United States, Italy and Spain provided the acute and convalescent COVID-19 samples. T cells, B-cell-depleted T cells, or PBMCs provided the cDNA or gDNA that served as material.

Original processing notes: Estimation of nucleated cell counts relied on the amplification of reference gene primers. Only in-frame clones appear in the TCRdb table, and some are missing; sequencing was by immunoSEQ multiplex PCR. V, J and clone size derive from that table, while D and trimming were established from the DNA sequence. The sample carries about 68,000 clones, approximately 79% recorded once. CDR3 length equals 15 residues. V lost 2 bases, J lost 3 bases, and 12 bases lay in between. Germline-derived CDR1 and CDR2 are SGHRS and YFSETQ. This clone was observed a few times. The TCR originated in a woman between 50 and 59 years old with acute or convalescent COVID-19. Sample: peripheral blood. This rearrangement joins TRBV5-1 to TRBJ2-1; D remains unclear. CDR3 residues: CASSLASANYNEQFF. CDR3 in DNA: TGCGCCAGCAGCTTAGCCAGCGCTAACTACAATGAGCAGTTCTTC. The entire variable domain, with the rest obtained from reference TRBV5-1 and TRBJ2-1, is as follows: KAGVTQTPRYLIKTRGQQVTLSCSPISGHRSVSWYQQTPGQGLQFLFEYFSETQRNKGNFPGRFSGRQFSNSRSEMNVSTLELGDSALYLCASSLASANYNEQFFGPGTRLTVL.